The 24 T cell receptor beta chains below all came from one sample that was sequenced in a study of regulatory T cells in long-lasting Graves disease. Relying on iRepertoire HTBI primers and Arm-PCR of CDR3 regions, the team built TCR beta libraries. Each CDR3 protein gets one entry after TCRdb re-called the multiplex PCR reads with MiXCR. This table holds approximately 460,000 distinct CDR3 sequences, about a sixth found once. Time point in this sample: newly diagnosed GD, antithyroid drugs for less than 3 months. Extracted RNA from PBMCs served as the source of the TCR library. The same data also went into a second study, on T cells in Graves' hyperthyroidism and ophthalmopathy.

Sequenced material: peripheral blood mononuclear cells (PBMCs), taken at new diagnosis, from a patient treated with antithyroid drugs. These receptor sequences come from a young woman with Graves disease.

There are a few counts of this clonotype. This chain joins TRBV6-1 and TRBJ2-3, with D hard to call. The V and J ends lost 1 base and 4 bases respectively, with 3 bases between them. The germline V gene encodes CDR1 MNHNS and CDR2 SASEGT. This CDR3 comprises 12 residues. CDR3 coding DNA: TGTGCCAGCAGTGAAGGGTCAGATACGCAGTATTTT. It codes for CASSEGSDTQYF.

This clonotype was recorded at least ten times. The rearrangement uses TRBV27 and TRBJ1-3; 7 bases map to TRBD1. Germline CDR1 is MNHEY and CDR2 is SMNVEV (reference sequence). The CDR3 is made up of 15 amino acids. J was trimmed by 0 bases and V by 8 bases; bases with no gene match: 7. The CDR3 loop is CASRPTGISGNTIYF. The CDR3 nucleotides are TGTGCCAGCCGCCCGACAGGGATCTCTGGAAACACCATATATTTT.

For this clonotype: One end of the junction does not line up with germline, which may come from a read error. This sequence joins TRBV7-7 and TRBJ2-1, with D maybe TRBD1 (7 bases). The CDR3 runs 16 residues. Looked up from germline, CDR1 is SSHAT and CDR2 is FNYEAQ (reference sequence). CDR3 DNA: TGTGCTAGCAGCTTAGCGCCGACCCAGGGGGGCCATGAGCAGTTCTTC. It translates to CASSLAPTQGGHEQFF. Together with reference TRBV7-7 and TRBJ2-1, the CDR3 gives the full variable domain: GAGVSQSPRYKVTKRGQDVTLRCDPISSHATLYWYQQALGQGPEFLTYFNYEAQPDKSGLPSDRFSAERPEGSISTLTIQRTEQRDSAMYRCASSLAPTQGGHEQFFGPGTRLTVL.

This clonotype was detected ten times or more. V is TRBV29-1 and J is TRBJ2-5; possibly TRBD2 for D (6 bases). Trimming left V 0 bases short and J 4 bases short, with 6 bases between. The CDR3 is made up of 12 amino acids. Germline V gene data show CDR1 as SQVTM and CDR2 as ANQGSEA. In nucleotides, the CDR3 is TGCAGCGTTGAAGAGGGGGGAGAGACCCAGTACTTC. Its translation is CSVEEGGETQYF.

There are many counts of this clonotype. The chain links TRBV20-1 to TRBJ2-7; 7 nucleotides agree with TRBD1. CDR1 is DFQATT and CDR2 is SNEGSKA in the germline V gene (reference sequence). V lost 5 bases, J lost 3 bases, and 16 bases stayed unmatched. The CDR3 loop spans 16 amino acids. This chain's CDR3 is CSARYFTGTELYEQYF. The CDR3 DNA sequence: TGCAGTGCTCGCTATTTCACCGGGACAGAGCTCTACGAGCAGTACTTC.

The V call is TRBV4-1, the J call TRBJ1-2, with D unresolved. Trimming cost V 0 bases and J 7 bases, with 18 bases left between them. Germline loops: CDR1 MGHRA, CDR2 YSYEKL. The CDR3 is made up of 16 amino acids. The CDR3: CASSQDLWRAAGGYTF. CDR3 sequence (DNA): TGCGCCAGCAGCCAAGATTTATGGAGGGCCGCTGGTGGCTACACCTTC.

This clonotype was observed at least ten times. The chain uses TRBV7-2 and TRBJ2-1; maybe TRBD1 (6 bases). The CDR3 is made up of 17 amino acids. V was clipped by 6 bases and J by 1 base, with 19 bases between them. Germline V gene data show CDR1 as SGHTA and CDR2 as FQGNSA. The CDR3 nucleotides are TGTGCCAGCAGTCCGTGGGGGCAGAGGACTTCCTACAATGAGCAGTTCTTC. Protein product: CASSPWGQRTSYNEQFF.

This clonotype was seen repeatedly, ten times or more. The rearrangement links TRBV20-1 to TRBJ1-5, with a tentative D call TRBD1 (6 bases). The CDR3 has 13 residues. Germline CDR1 is DFQATT and CDR2 is SNEGSKA (reference sequence). The germline V and J ends were trimmed by 6 bases and 9 bases, with 18 bases remaining between them. CDR3 amino acids: CSAKQLGRGPQHF. CDR3 nucleotides: TGCAGTGCGAAACAGCTAGGCAGGGGGCCCCAGCATTTT.

This clonotype was recorded a few times. J is TRBJ1-1 and V is TRBV4-1; 7 bases line up with TRBD1. This CDR3 spans 17 amino acids. Germline values: CDR1 MGHRA, CDR2 YSYEKL. Trimming took 2 bases from V and 4 from J; bases not matched to a gene: 13. The CDR3 protein is CASSQNPNRGQSTEAFF. CDR3 bases: TGCGCCAGCAGCCAAAATCCCAACAGGGGACAGAGCACTGAAGCTTTCTTT.

The gene calls are TRBV20-1 and TRBJ2-3; 11 bases agree with TRBD2. The CDR3 is 15 amino acids. V gave up 3 bases and J gave up 2 bases; unmatched junction bases: 4. The germline V gene has CDR1 DFQATT and CDR2 SNEGSKA (reference sequence). The CDR3 loop is CSARPGLAVTDTQYF. The CDR3 bases are TGCAGTGCTAGGCCGGGACTAGCGGTCACAGATACGCAGTATTTT.

This clonotype occurred many times. This chain connects TRBV6-1 to TRBJ2-7, with 8 bases identical to TRBD2. Germline values: CDR1 MNHNS, CDR2 SASEGT. This CDR3 is 15 amino acids long. The V and J ends lost 2 bases and 1 base, in that order; junction bases with no gene match: 4. The CDR3 bases are TGTGCCAGCAGTGAAAGCGGGGGAATGTCCTACGAGCAGTACTTC. It is translated as CASSESGGMSYEQYF.

This clonotype was picked up many times. V is TRBV27 and J is TRBJ2-1; TRBD1 might be the D (5 bases). V lost 6 bases to trimming and J lost 8 bases, with 11 bases between them. This CDR3 region has 12 residues. Germline V gene data show CDR1 as MNHEY and CDR2 as SMNVEV (reference sequence). CDR3 loop: CASRTPGYEQFF. CDR3 sequence (DNA): TGTGCCAGCAGAACCCCAGGGTATGAGCAGTTCTTC.

There are a few counts of this clonotype. This sequence joins TRBV4-3 and TRBJ1-2; tentative D call: TRBD1 (6 bases). The V end lost 1 base, the J end lost 2 bases, and 11 bases lay between the germline ends. The V gene's germline CDR1 is LGHNA and CDR2 YSLEER. CDR3 size: 15 residues. CDR3 amino acids: CASSQVGQGNYGYTF. DNA of the CDR3: TGCGCCAGCAGCCAAGTCGGTCAGGGGAACTATGGCTACACCTTC.

This clonotype was picked up a small number of times. The CDR3 DNA sequence: TGTGCCAGCAGTCCGGTATCAACTAATGAAAAACTGTTTTTT. It codes for CASSPVSTNEKLFF. The chain has TRBV12-3 or TRBV12-4 and TRBJ1-4; D unresolved. This CDR3 is 14 amino acids long. V was cut by 5 bases and J by 0 bases, with 7 bases left in between.

J is TRBJ1-2 and V is TRBV6-2 or TRBV6-3; D remains ambiguous. The CDR3 contains 12 residues. Trimming took 7 bases from V and 8 from J, leaving 14 bases between them. Per germline, CDR1 MNHEY and CDR2 SVGEGT. The CDR3: CASIDAREGYTF. The CDR3 coding sequence is TGTGCCAGCATCGACGCCCGAGAAGGCTACACCTTC.

V and J are TRBV29-1 and TRBJ2-6; D uncertain. The CDR3 spans 15 residues. Germline lookup yields CDR1 SQVTM and CDR2 ANQGSEA. V was pared by 4 bases and J by 0 bases, with 10 bases between. The CDR3 DNA reads TGCAGCGTTGGGGGTGGGCCCTCTGGGGCCAACGTCCTGACTTTC. As protein: CSVGGGPSGANVLTF.

This clonotype was seen more than once but under ten times. The chain employs TRBV6-1 and TRBJ2-1; D remains unclear. CDR1 MNHNS and CDR2 SASEGT come from the germline V gene. This CDR3 is built from 11 residues. The germline V and J ends were trimmed by 7 bases and 5 bases, with 6 bases remaining between them. The CDR3 sequence is CASTTNNEQFF. As DNA, the CDR3 is TGTGCCAGCACCACAAACAATGAGCAGTTCTTC.

This clonotype has a count of ten or more. The J gene is TRBJ1-1, the V gene TRBV6-2 or TRBV6-3; D is possibly TRBD1 (6 bases). Germline loops: CDR1 MNHEY, CDR2 SVGEGT. V was pared by 4 bases and J by 7 bases, with 10 bases between. The CDR3 is made up of 12 amino acids. DNA for the CDR3: TGTGCCAGCAGTTCTCTGGACAGTGAAGCTTTCTTT. This encodes CASSSLDSEAFF.

Turning to this clonotype: A far larger clone is off by one base, so a read error is likely. This rearrangement joins TRBV4-2 to TRBJ2-3; D remains ambiguous. V gave up 5 bases and J gave up 1 base, with 16 bases separating them. The CDR3 consists of 16 residues. Germline V gene data show CDR1 as LGHNA and CDR2 as YNFKEQ. CDR3 nucleotide sequence: TGTGCCAGCAGCTTAGATTGGGCTCTTTGCACAGATACGCAGTATTTT. Its translation is CASSLDWALCTDTQYF.

This clonotype was counted at least ten times. The CDR3: CASSFRGIRNEQFF. The CDR3, as DNA: TGCGCCAGCAGCTTTCGGGGAATTAGGAATGAGCAGTTCTTC. This rearrangement joins TRBV5-1 to TRBJ2-1; a possible D gene is TRBD2 (5 bases). Germline values: CDR1 SGHRS, CDR2 YFSETQ. The germline V and J ends were trimmed by 2 bases and 7 bases, with 13 bases remaining between them. This CDR3 region has 14 residues.

Of note for this clonotype: A read error is possible here, since a much larger clone lies one base away. The chain carries TRBV19 and TRBJ1-5; D may be TRBD1 (5 bases). Germline-derived CDR1 and CDR2 are LNHDA and SQIVND (reference sequence). V lost 3 bases and J 2 bases, leaving 8 bases between the germline ends. This CDR3 spans 14 amino acids. The chain's CDR3 is CASSMGLRNQPQHF. The DNA of the CDR3 is TGTGCCAGTAGTATGGGACTCCGCAATCAGCCCCAGCATTTT.

This clonotype was recorded many times. The chain uses TRBV27 and TRBJ2-3; 7 positions match TRBD1. J was trimmed by 5 bases and V by 4 bases; bases with no gene match: 6. This CDR3 region has 14 residues. Germline V gives CDR1 MNHEY, CDR2 SMNVEV (reference sequence). The DNA of the CDR3 is TGTGCCAGCAGTTGGGGAACAGGGGAAGATACGCAGTATTTT. Residues: CASSWGTGEDTQYF.

At least ten counts were recorded for this clonotype. The genes are TRBV5-1 and TRBJ2-2; either TRBD1 or TRBD2 may supply D (5 bases each). The germline V and J ends were trimmed by 2 bases and 5 bases, with 7 bases remaining between them. The CDR3 totals 13 residues. Germline lookup yields CDR1 SGHRS and CDR2 YFSETQ. CDR3 in amino acids: CASSFGATGELFF. The CDR3 DNA reads TGCGCCAGCAGCTTCGGGGCTACCGGGGAGCTGTTTTTT.

The rearrangement uses TRBV25-1 and TRBJ2-2; D might be TRBD1 (5 bases). Per the germline V gene, CDR1 is MGHDK and CDR2 is SYGVNS. The CDR3 runs to 15 residues. Trimming removed 1 base from V and 2 bases from J, with 8 bases in between. CDR3 sequence: CASSELDTNTGELFF. The CDR3 DNA sequence: TGTGCCAGCAGTGAATTGGACACCAACACCGGGGAGCTGTTTTTT. The whole variable domain, remainder taken from reference TRBV25-1 and TRBJ2-2, is EADIYQTPRYLVIGTGKKITLECSQTMGHDKMYWYQQDPGMELHLIHYSYGVNSTEKGDLSSESTVSRIRTEHFPLTLESARPSHTSQYLCASSELDTNTGELFFGEGSRLTVL.